These 21 T cell receptor beta chains share one sample of origin, sequenced in a study of blood T cells in healthy people across ages. The second PCR ran about 6 to 11 cycles with a sample-barcoded 5' primer and J-beta primers. TCRdb recomputed calls from the 5' RACE reads with MiXCR, one row per CDR3 protein. Of around 650,000 distinct CDR3 sequences in the sample, 32% were seen once. Input material: blood. Receptors originate from a woman of 80 years or more in good health.

This clonotype has just a few counts. The V and J genes are TRBV5-1 and TRBJ1-4; 7 nucleotides agree with TRBD1. V lost 1 base, J lost 4 bases, and 10 bases stayed unmatched. The V gene's germline CDR1 is SGHRS and CDR2 YFSETQ. This CDR3 is 17 amino acids long. CDR3 in amino acids: CASSLQRQGLGNEKLFF. For the CDR3, the DNA is TGCGCCAGCAGCTTGCAACGACAGGGACTGGGTAATGAAAAACTGTTTTTT.

This chain connects TRBV6-2 or TRBV6-3 to TRBJ1-5, with 7 nucleotides matching TRBD1. With 6 bases clipped from V and 6 bases from J, the junction kept 11 bases outside the gene matches. The germline V gene encodes CDR1 MNHEY and CDR2 SVGEGT. The CDR3 is made up of 15 amino acids. In nucleotides, the CDR3 is TGTGCCAGCAGCCGAGATAATTACAGGGGTCAGCCCCAGCATTTT. This gives the protein CASSRDNYRGQPQHF.

The table lists this clonotype with many counts. The chain is built from TRBV10-3 and TRBJ1-4, with 7 positions matching TRBD1. Germline V lookup: CDR1 ENHRY, CDR2 SYGVKD. V was clipped by 11 bases and J by 12 bases; unmatched bases: 15. The CDR3 loop spans 13 amino acids. CDR3 nucleotides: TGTGCCGCGCGACAGGGTGTGAAAGAGGAACTGTTTTTT. As protein: CAARQGVKEELFF.

The table lists this clonotype with many counts. The chain links TRBV5-8 to TRBJ2-1; 7 nucleotides agree with TRBD1. Trimming removed 3 bases from V and 7 bases from J; junction bases left unmatched: 13. Germline lookup yields CDR1 SGHTS and CDR2 YDEGEE. This CDR3 has 16 amino acids. The CDR3 nucleotides are TGTGCCAGCAGCTCGGAGAGGGGGCGATCAATAAATGAGCAGTTCTTC. This translates into CASSSERGRSINEQFF.

This chain links TRBV3-1 with TRBJ2-3; D gene unclear. The CDR3 totals 16 residues. V was cut by 0 bases and J by 1 base, with 11 bases left in between. Per the germline V gene, CDR1 is LGHDT and CDR2 is YNNKEL (reference sequence). CDR3 sequence reads: CASSQEKGRRTDTQYF. CDR3 DNA: TGTGCCAGCAGCCAAGAGAAGGGAAGGCGCACAGATACGCAGTATTTT.

V gene TRBV12-3 or TRBV12-4 combines with J gene TRBJ2-3; possibly TRBD2 for D (5 bases). V was shortened by 7 bases and J by 6 bases, with 14 bases between the two germline ends. CDR3 length: 13 residues. CDR3 in DNA: TGTGCCAGCACCCTGTCCCCGGGGGATACGCAGTATTTT. Protein: CASTLSPGDTQYF.

The table lists this clonotype with a few counts. The chain recombines TRBV4-1 with TRBJ2-2; 9 bases map to TRBD1. The CDR3 covers 15 residues. Germline CDR1 reads MGHRA; CDR2 reads YSYEKL. V lost 5 bases to trimming and J lost 3 bases; unmatched junction nucleotides: 4. DNA of the CDR3: TGCGCCAGCAGCACCGGGACAGGGTACACCGGGGAGCTGTTTTTT. This codes for CASSTGTGYTGELFF.

Worth noting for this clonotype: A much larger clonotype is one base distant, so this may be a read error. This chain connects TRBV15 to TRBJ1-5; tentatively, D is TRBD1 (5 bases). Germline CDR1 is LNHNV and CDR2 is YYDKDF (reference sequence). This CDR3 spans 13 amino acids. V was shortened by 8 bases and J by 1 base, with 9 bases between the two germline ends. The CDR3, as DNA: TGTGCCACCGCAAGGGGAAGCAATCAGCCCCAGCATTTT. It encodes CATARGSNQPQHF.

In its sample, this clonotype was seen many times. The V gene is TRBV15, the J gene TRBJ2-7; no reliable D call. The CDR3 contains 13 residues. Germline V gene data show CDR1 as LNHNV and CDR2 as YYDKDF (reference sequence). V was pared by 3 bases and J by 3 bases, with 9 bases between. The CDR3 region is CATSSNYDYEQYF. The CDR3 nucleotides are TGTGCCACCAGCAGTAACTACGACTACGAGCAGTACTTC.

This clonotype showed up just a few times. The rearrangement links TRBV20-1 to TRBJ1-4; 10 bases agree with TRBD1. V trimming: 5 bases; J trimming: 6 bases; junction bases outside the gene matches: 6. This CDR3 region has 14 residues. Germline CDR1 DFQATT, CDR2 SNEGSKA (reference sequence). The CDR3 sequence: CSAPRTGGDEKLFF. CDR3 bases: TGCAGTGCTCCCCGGACAGGGGGAGATGAAAAACTGTTTTTT.

This clonotype was detected a few times. The chain joins TRBV20-1 to TRBJ1-5; unclear D gene. The CDR3 is 13 amino acids. V was shortened by 3 bases and J by 2 bases, with 8 bases between the two germline ends. In germline, CDR1 is DFQATT, CDR2 SNEGSKA (reference sequence). The CDR3 nucleotides are TGCAGTGCTAGTTGGGGTGGCAATCAGCCCCAGCATTTT. Translated: CSASWGGNQPQHF.

The rearrangement joins TRBV6-1 to TRBJ1-4; D possibly corresponds to TRBD1 (5 bases). This CDR3 has 13 residues. Trimming removed 3 bases from V and 8 bases from J, with 10 bases in between. Looked up from germline, CDR1 is MNHNS and CDR2 is SASEGT. The CDR3 nucleotides are TGTGCCAGCAGTGACCGGGGGGGGGAAAAACTGTTTTTT. As protein: CASSDRGGEKLFF.

At least ten counts were recorded for this clonotype. V and J are TRBV5-1 and TRBJ2-5; the match to TRBD1 covers 7 bases. This CDR3 comprises 13 residues. V lost 5 bases, J lost 6 bases, and 7 bases stayed unmatched. Germline V gene lookup returns CDR1 SGHRS and CDR2 YFSETQ. The CDR3 here is CASSTGTAKTQYF. Here the CDR3 DNA reads TGCGCCAGCAGTACTGGGACAGCCAAGACCCAGTACTTC.

In this sample, this clonotype turned up many times. The genes are TRBV27 and TRBJ2-1, with no clear D. Germline CDR1 MNHEY, CDR2 SMNVEV (reference sequence). Trimming removed 10 bases from V and 7 bases from J, with 23 bases in between. The CDR3 runs to 15 residues. The CDR3 DNA is TGTGCCATCAAGCCAAATGGGCTTGTAACAAATGAGCAGTTCTTC. Protein product: CAIKPNGLVTNEQFF.

On this clonotype: A much larger clone differs by one base, so this may be a read error. The chain links TRBV20-1 to TRBJ1-2; unclear D gene. This CDR3 comprises 15 residues. Trimming removed 2 bases from V and 4 bases from J, with 17 bases in between. CDR1 is DFQATT, CDR2 SNEGSKA, per germline (reference sequence). The CDR3 loop is CSARRIGRSRYGYTF. The CDR3 DNA reads TGCAGTGCTAGAAGGATTGGACGATCCCGCTATGGCTACACCTTC.

The V and J genes are TRBV28 and TRBJ1-4; unclear D gene. Germline CDR1 is MDHEN and CDR2 is SYDVKM. This CDR3 is 15 amino acids long. With 6 bases removed from V and 3 bases from J, the gap between germline ends came to 14 bases. This CDR3 is CASSTTRLANEKLFF. The CDR3 region has the DNA TGTGCCAGCAGCACGACCCGGCTAGCTAATGAAAAACTGTTTTTT.

This clonotype appeared many times. This sequence joins TRBV20-1 and TRBJ2-7, with 9 bases that match TRBD2. Germline V gives CDR1 DFQATT, CDR2 SNEGSKA (reference sequence). The CDR3 consists of 16 residues. V lost 3 bases to trimming and J lost 3 bases; unmatched junction nucleotides: 12. Written as DNA, the CDR3 is TGCAGTGCTAGTGCTGGGGGACTAGCCCAGGGCTACGAGCAGTACTTC. This codes for CSASAGGLAQGYEQYF.

This clonotype occurred many times. The chain employs TRBV7-2 and TRBJ2-7; a weak D match, TRBD2 (5 bases). Trimming cost V 4 bases and J 10 bases, with 23 bases left between them. This CDR3 is built from 15 residues. Germline CDR1 reads SGHTA; CDR2 reads FQGNSA. CDR3 in amino acids: CASSSNSGIPVAQYF. The CDR3 coding sequence is TGTGCCAGCAGCTCAAATTCCGGGATTCCAGTCGCCCAGTACTTC.

This clonotype appeared a few times. One base away lies a much larger clone, so this may be a sequencing read error. CDR3 protein: CASSRDGGFSDTQYF. In DNA form, the CDR3 reads TGCGCCAGCAGCCGAGACGGAGGGTTTTCAGATACGCAGTATTTT. The chain is built from TRBV4-3 and TRBJ2-3, with a tentative D call TRBD2 (6 bases). The CDR3 consists of 15 residues. CDR1 and CDR2 (germline): LGHNA, YSLEER. Trimming left V 4 bases short and J 4 bases short, with 15 bases between.

This clonotype was seen repeatedly, ten times or more. The chain joins TRBV9 to TRBJ2-1; the D gene is possibly TRBD2 (6 bases). Trimming cost V 7 bases and J 5 bases, with 25 bases left between them. CDR1 is SGDLS, CDR2 YYNGEE, per germline. The CDR3 extends over 17 amino acids. CDR3 loop: CASPGRGPRYQDNEQFF. The CDR3 DNA reads TGTGCCAGCCCGGGGCGGGGTCCCCGTTACCAGGACAATGAGCAGTTCTTC.

The chain links TRBV5-1 to TRBJ1-1, with D unclear. The CDR3 contains 14 residues. Trimming removed 6 bases from V and 7 bases from J, with 19 bases in between. Germline V gene lookup returns CDR1 SGHRS and CDR2 YFSETQ. In nucleotides, the CDR3 is TGCGCCAGCAAGAGGGCGGTGAACCTGGATGAAGCTTTCTTT. It encodes CASKRAVNLDEAFF.